This paragraph covers one T cell receptor (beta chain) sequence. TCRdb keeps only in-frame clones here, not all; method: immunoSEQ multiplex PCR. The sample yields around 79,000 clones, under 65% seen once. Germline CDR1 reads WSHSY; CDR2 reads SAAADI. V dropped 4 bases and J dropped 6 bases, with 7 bases sitting between them. CDR3 length equals 11 residues. This record comes from a study of shared clonotypes between healthy human individuals. The TCR was taken from a young man in good health. Sequencing used memory CD8+ T cells sorted from blood. The sample's subset: CD45RO+ cells pooled with CCR7-negative TemRA cells. The chain is built from TRBV10-2 and TRBJ2-7; a weak D match, TRBD1 (5 bases). The CDR3 is CASSGGGEQYF. As DNA, the CDR3 is TGCGCCAGCAGTGGGGGCGGCGAGCAGTACTTC.